This T cell receptor (beta chain) was captured in a study of PD-1 and CTLA-4 blockade in melanoma. V was cut by 3 bases and J by 5 bases, with 8 bases left in between. This CDR3 has 12 amino acids. Per the germline V gene, CDR1 is SGHTA and CDR2 is FQGNSA. Sequencing was performed with immunoSEQ multiplex PCR; in TCRdb, only in-frame clones are kept and a portion is missing. The sample shows 20,000 to 25,000 clones, roughly 88% of them seen only once. The starting material was CD8+ T cells from peripheral blood, obtained before anti-PD-1 treatment. The chain recombines TRBV7-2 with TRBJ2-7, with D unclear. The sequence derives from a human donor with melanoma. The CDR3 is CASSFLMDEQYF. CDR3 nucleotide sequence: TGTGCCAGCAGCTTTTTGATGGACGAGCAGTACTTC.